This entry lists 3 T cell receptor beta chains sequenced from one sample in a study of blood T cell repertoires in COVID-19 (dated by TCRdb to the early 2020s). Libraries were prepared through the immunoSEQ multiplex PCR assay. The table was pulled from immuneACCESS by TCRdb, which kept in-frame rearrangements only. Such tables lose some clones; where checked, under half of the loss comes from unresolved V genes, and the rest has no known cause. This sample has approximately 53,000 clones in its table, and approximately 80% of those were observed once. Jointly, the top ten make up approximately 20% of the sample. The sample taken for sequencing was peripheral blood. The receptor source for this set is a woman of 80 years or more with COVID-19, enrolled during active disease.

Sample share makes this clone medium-sized. The chain has TRBV3-1 (or the pseudogene TRBV3-2) and TRBJ2-1; maybe TRBD2 (5 bases). Trimming pared 1 base from V and 3 bases from J, leaving 19 bases between. Germline-derived CDR1 and CDR2 are LGHDT and YNNKEL (reference sequence). The CDR3 is 18 residues long. The CDR3 DNA follows: TGTGCCAGCAGCCAAGGGTCTCGGGGAACACACGTCTACAATGAGCAGTTCTTC. It encodes CASSQGSRGTHVYNEQFF.

In DNA, the CDR3 is TGCAGCGTTGATTCGGGACAGGGATTCTCCGAAGCTTTCTTT. As protein: CSVDSGQGFSEAFF. The chain uses TRBV29-1 and TRBJ1-1, with 9 bases identical to TRBD1. The J segment lost 8 bases and the V segment lost 3 bases, leaving 10 bases of the junction unmatched. CDR3 length equals 14 residues. The V gene's germline CDR1 is SQVTM and CDR2 ANQGSEA.

This chain joins TRBV19 and TRBJ2-1; 9 bases agree with TRBD2. Germline V gene lookup returns CDR1 LNHDA and CDR2 SQIVND (reference sequence). Trimming cost V 3 bases and J 5 bases; bases outside gene matches: 8. The CDR3 covers 16 residues. The CDR3 spells CASSIGGSGRNNEQFF. The DNA for the CDR3 is TGTGCCAGTAGTATTGGCGGGAGCGGGAGGAACAATGAGCAGTTCTTC.